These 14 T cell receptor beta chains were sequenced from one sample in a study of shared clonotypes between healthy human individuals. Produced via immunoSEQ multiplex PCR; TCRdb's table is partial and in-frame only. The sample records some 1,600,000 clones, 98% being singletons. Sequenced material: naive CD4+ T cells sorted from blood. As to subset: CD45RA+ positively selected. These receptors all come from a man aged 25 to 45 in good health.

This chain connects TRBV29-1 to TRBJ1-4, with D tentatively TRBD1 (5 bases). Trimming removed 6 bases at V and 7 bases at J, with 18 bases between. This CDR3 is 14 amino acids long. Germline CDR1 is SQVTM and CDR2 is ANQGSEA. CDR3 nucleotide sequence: TGCAGCGTCAAAGACAGTCTCTTTGGTGAAAAACTGTTTTTT. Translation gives CSVKDSLFGEKLFF.

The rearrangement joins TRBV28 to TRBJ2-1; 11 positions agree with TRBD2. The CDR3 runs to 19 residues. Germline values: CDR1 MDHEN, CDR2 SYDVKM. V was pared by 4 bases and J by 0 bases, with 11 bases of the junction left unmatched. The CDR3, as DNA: TGTGCCAGCAGTTACGTAGCGGGAGGGCCGGGGAGCTCCTACAATGAGCAGTTCTTC. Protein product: CASSYVAGGPGSSYNEQFF.

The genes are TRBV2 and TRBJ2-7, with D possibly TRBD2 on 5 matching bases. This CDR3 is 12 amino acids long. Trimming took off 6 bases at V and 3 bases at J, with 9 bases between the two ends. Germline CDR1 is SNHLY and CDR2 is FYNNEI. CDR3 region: CASSFGIYEQYF. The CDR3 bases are TGTGCCAGCAGCTTCGGGATCTACGAGCAGTACTTC.

The CDR3 loop is CASSEVGTVYEKLFF. In DNA, the CDR3 is TGTGCCAGCAGTGAAGTTGGGACAGTCTATGAAAAACTGTTTTTT. This chain joins TRBV6-1 and TRBJ1-4; 7 positions match TRBD1. Germline lookup yields CDR1 MNHNS and CDR2 SASEGT. CDR3 length equals 15 residues. The trim removed 1 base at V and 6 bases at J, leaving 5 bases unmatched.

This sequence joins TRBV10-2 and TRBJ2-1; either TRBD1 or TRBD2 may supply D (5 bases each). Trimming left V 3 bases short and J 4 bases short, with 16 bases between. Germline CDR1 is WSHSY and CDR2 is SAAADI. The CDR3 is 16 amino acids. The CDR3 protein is CASSERDGLTYNEQFF. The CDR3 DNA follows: TGCGCCAGCAGTGAACGGGACGGGTTAACTTACAATGAGCAGTTCTTC.

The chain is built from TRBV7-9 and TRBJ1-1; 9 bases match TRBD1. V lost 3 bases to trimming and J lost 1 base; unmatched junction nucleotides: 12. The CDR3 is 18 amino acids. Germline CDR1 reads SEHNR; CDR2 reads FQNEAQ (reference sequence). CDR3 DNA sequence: TGTGCCAGCAGCTTTATGACAGGGGGAGTCCTAACGAACACTGAAGCTTTCTTT. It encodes CASSFMTGGVLTNTEAFF.

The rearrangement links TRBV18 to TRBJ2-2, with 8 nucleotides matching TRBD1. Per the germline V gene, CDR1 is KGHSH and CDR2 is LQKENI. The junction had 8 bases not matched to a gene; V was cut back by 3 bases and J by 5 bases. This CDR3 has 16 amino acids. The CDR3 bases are TGTGCCAGCTCACCCCGAACAGGGGGTCTTACCGGGGAGCTGTTTTTT. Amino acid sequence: CASSPRTGGLTGELFF.

The CDR3 DNA reads TGTGCCAGCAGCCCCAGCGGGAGGACCGGGGAGACCCAGTACTTC. This sequence encodes CASSPSGRTGETQYF. The chain links TRBV11-2 to TRBJ2-5; 9 bases are shared with TRBD2. Germline-derived CDR1 and CDR2 are SGHAT and FQNNGV. The CDR3 runs 15 residues. J lost 5 bases, V lost 5 bases, and 9 bases had no gene match.

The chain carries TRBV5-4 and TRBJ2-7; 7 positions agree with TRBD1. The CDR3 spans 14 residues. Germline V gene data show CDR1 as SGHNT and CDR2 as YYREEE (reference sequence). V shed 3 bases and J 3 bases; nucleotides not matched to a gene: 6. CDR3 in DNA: TGTGCCAGCAGCTCGAAGACAGGGCGCTACGAGCAGTACTTC. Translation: CASSSKTGRYEQYF.

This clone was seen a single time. This CDR3 reads CASSFLKGTGAFNEKLFF. CDR3 DNA: TGTGCCAGCAGTTTTCTAAAAGGAACAGGGGCCTTCAATGAAAAACTGTTTTTT. This chain joins TRBV28 and TRBJ1-4, with 7 bases identical to TRBD1. Germline V gene lookup returns CDR1 MDHEN and CDR2 SYDVKM. The CDR3 has 18 amino acids. J lost 5 bases, V lost 3 bases, and 15 bases had no gene match.

In DNA, the CDR3 is TGCGCCAGCAGTCCAATTAGGGGGACGGCTATCTACGAGCAGTACTTC. Translated: CASSPIRGTAIYEQYF. The V gene is TRBV5-1, the J gene TRBJ2-7, with a possible D match to TRBD1 (6 bases). Trimming took 5 bases from V and 3 from J, leaving 21 bases between them. The CDR3 is made up of 16 amino acids. Germline V CDR1 and CDR2: SGHRS, YFSETQ.

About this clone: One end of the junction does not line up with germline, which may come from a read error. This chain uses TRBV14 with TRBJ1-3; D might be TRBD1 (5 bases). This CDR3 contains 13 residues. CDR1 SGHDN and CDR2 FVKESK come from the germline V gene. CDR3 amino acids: CASSQANKGRSSF. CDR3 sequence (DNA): TGTGCCAGCAGCCAAGCTAACAAGGGACGCAGTTCCTTT.

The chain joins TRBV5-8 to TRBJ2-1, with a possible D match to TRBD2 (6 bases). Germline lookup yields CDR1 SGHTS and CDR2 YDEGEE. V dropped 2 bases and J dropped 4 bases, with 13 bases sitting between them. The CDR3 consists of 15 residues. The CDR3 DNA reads TGTGCCAGCAGCTTAGACGCGGGAACGTACAATGAGCAGTTCTTC. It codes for CASSLDAGTYNEQFF.

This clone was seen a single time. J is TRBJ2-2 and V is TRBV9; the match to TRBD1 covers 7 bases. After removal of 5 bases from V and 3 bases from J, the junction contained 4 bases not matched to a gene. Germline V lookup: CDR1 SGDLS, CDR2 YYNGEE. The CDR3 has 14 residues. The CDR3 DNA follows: TGTGCCAGCAGAGCAGGGGGTGACACCGGGGAGCTGTTTTTT. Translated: CASRAGGDTGELFF.